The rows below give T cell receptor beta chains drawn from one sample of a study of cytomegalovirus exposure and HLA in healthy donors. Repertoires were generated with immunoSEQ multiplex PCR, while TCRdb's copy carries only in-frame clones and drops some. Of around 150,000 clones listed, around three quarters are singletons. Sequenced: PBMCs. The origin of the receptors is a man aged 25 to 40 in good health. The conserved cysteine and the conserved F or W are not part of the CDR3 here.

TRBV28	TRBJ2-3	ASRGQGATDTQY
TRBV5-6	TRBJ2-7	ASSLEQLYEQY
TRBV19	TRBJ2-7	ASSIVAGGSGEQY
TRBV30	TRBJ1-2	AWSVRAGIGGYT
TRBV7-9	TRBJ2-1	SSSSRLAGEPYNEQF
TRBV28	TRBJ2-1	ASNPGSQHNEQF
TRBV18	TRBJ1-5	ASSTGQGNQPQH
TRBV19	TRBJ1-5	ASSPDRVDNQPQH
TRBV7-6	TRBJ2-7	ASSSTGGYSYEQY
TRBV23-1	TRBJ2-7	ASSQCHGGYLSYEQY
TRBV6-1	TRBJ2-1	ASMVSRLAGEMRF
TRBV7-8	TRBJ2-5	ASSLGAPLETQY
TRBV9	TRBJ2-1	ASSLGTSGYNEQF
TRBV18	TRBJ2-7	ASSPTGAIMHLEQY
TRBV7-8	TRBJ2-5	ATIPLDYQETQY
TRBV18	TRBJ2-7	ASSPRTGVYEQY
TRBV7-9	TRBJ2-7	SSSLGRGTDEQY
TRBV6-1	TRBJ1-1	ASSGRGSMNTEAF
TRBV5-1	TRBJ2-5	ASRRLTSSQPGETQY
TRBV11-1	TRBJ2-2	ASSLVPSITGELF